Listed here are 30 T cell receptor beta chains from one sample, sequenced in a study of OX40 agonist ivuxolimab in advanced cancers. TCRdb keeps only in-frame clones here, not all; method: immunoSEQ multiplex PCR. The data show under 80,000 clones, 70% to 90% seen once. This sample comprised CD4+ or CD8+ T cells sorted from blood, obtained in a trial of the OX40 agonist ivuxolimab. These receptors were taken from an adult with an advanced solid tumor such as melanoma, head and neck, liver or kidney cancer.

The chain's CDR3 is CASSLRLAGVYEQYF. In DNA, the CDR3 is TGTGCCAGCAGCTTGCGACTAGCGGGAGTCTACGAGCAGTACTTC. The rearrangement uses TRBV5-5 and TRBJ2-7; 12 bases are a match to TRBD2. J gave up 3 bases and V 1 base, and 2 bases lay outside the gene matches. CDR1 SGHKS and CDR2 YYEKEE come from the germline V gene (reference sequence). CDR3 length: 15 amino acids. Based on the CDR3 plus reference TRBV5-5 and TRBJ2-7, the full variable domain is DAGVTQSPTHLIKTRGQQVTLRCSPISGHKSVSWYQQVLGQGPQFIFQYYEKEERGRGNFPDRFSARQFPNYSSELNVNALLLGDSALYLCASSLRLAGVYEQYFGPGTRLTVT.

V and J are TRBV27 and TRBJ2-7; no clear D. The CDR3 has 14 amino acids. V lost 3 bases, J lost 0 bases, and 9 bases lay in between. Germline CDR1 MNHEY, CDR2 SMNVEV (reference sequence). The CDR3 spells CASSFARSSYEQYF. The CDR3 coding sequence is TGTGCCAGCAGTTTCGCAAGGAGCTCCTACGAGCAGTACTTC.

The chain couples TRBV2 to TRBJ2-7, with TRBD1 identical over 7 bases. Trimming took 6 bases from V and 0 from J; bases not matched to a gene: 14. This CDR3 contains 17 residues. The germline V gene encodes CDR1 SNHLY and CDR2 FYNNEI. As DNA, the CDR3 is TGTGCCAGCAGGGCTTCTCCCGGGACAGTATTCTCCTACGAGCAGTACTTC. It codes for CASRASPGTVFSYEQYF.

The chain recombines TRBV7-2 with TRBJ2-5; tentatively, D is TRBD1 (6 bases). Germline assignment: CDR1 SGHTA and CDR2 FQGNSA. With 4 bases removed from V and 2 bases from J, the gap between germline ends came to 11 bases. CDR3 length: 14 amino acids. The CDR3 sequence is CASSSDRTQETQYF. CDR3 in DNA: TGTGCCAGCAGCTCAGACAGGACTCAAGAGACCCAGTACTTC.

This clone ranks as medium-sized. The gene calls are TRBV25-1 and TRBJ2-2; D possibly uses TRBD1 or TRBD2 (6 bases each). Germline V lookup: CDR1 MGHDK, CDR2 SYGVNS. The V end was cut by 9 bases, the J end by 7 bases, with 15 bases between. The CDR3 has 13 amino acids. The CDR3 is CASRTEGGGELFF. CDR3 bases: TGTGCCAGTAGGACAGAGGGGGGCGGGGAGCTGTTTTTT.

The chain combines TRBV10-2 with TRBJ2-5, with 11 bases aligning to TRBD2. Germline V lookup: CDR1 WSHSY, CDR2 SAAADI. CDR3 length equals 16 residues. Trimming removed 4 bases from V and 5 bases from J; junction bases left unmatched: 9. CDR3 in amino acids: CASSVKLAGAMETQYF. The CDR3 DNA is TGCGCCAGCAGTGTTAAACTAGCGGGAGCTATGGAGACCCAGTACTTC.

This clone turned up a few times. This sequence joins TRBV2 and TRBJ1-1; D not resolved. In germline, CDR1 is SNHLY, CDR2 FYNNEI. CDR3 length: 13 residues. V lost 6 bases, J lost 1 base, and 9 bases lay in between. CDR3 loop: CASRVYENTEAFF. Written as DNA, the CDR3 is TGTGCCAGCAGGGTATACGAGAACACTGAAGCTTTCTTT.

The V and J genes are TRBV5-4 and TRBJ1-2, with 7 bases matching TRBD1. The CDR3 is 13 amino acids. Trimming cost V 3 bases and J 4 bases; bases outside gene matches: 3. The V gene's germline CDR1 is SGHNT and CDR2 YYREEE (reference sequence). In nucleotides, the CDR3 is TGTGCCAGCAGCTCGACAGGGACCTATGGCTACACCTTC. This encodes CASSSTGTYGYTF.

This clone was detected once. The chain has TRBV28 and TRBJ1-1, with D maybe TRBD1 (5 bases). This CDR3 is 14 amino acids long. Trimming shortened V by 3 bases and J by 3 bases, and 11 bases separated the two germline ends. Germline lookup yields CDR1 MDHEN and CDR2 SYDVKM. CDR3: CASSLTGGYTEAFF. The DNA for the CDR3 is TGTGCCAGCAGTTTGACGGGGGGATACACTGAAGCTTTCTTT. Complete variable domain (other parts from reference TRBV28 and TRBJ1-1): DVKVTQSSRYLVKRTGEKVFLECVQDMDHENMFWYRQDPGLGLRLIYFSYDVKMKEKGDIPEGYSVSREKKERFSLILESASTNQTSMYLCASSLTGGYTEAFFGQGTRLTVV.

The chain links TRBV5-1 to TRBJ2-3; perhaps TRBD1 as D (6 bases). The CDR3 consists of 14 residues. The V and J ends lost 0 bases and 2 bases respectively, with 7 bases between them. Looked up from germline, CDR1 is SGHRS and CDR2 is YFSETQ. The CDR3 DNA sequence: TGCGCCAGCAGCTTGGCAGGGGCCACAGATACGCAGTATTTT. Protein product: CASSLAGATDTQYF.

The V and J genes are TRBV28 and TRBJ1-3, with TRBD1 as a possible D gene (5 bases). V lost 4 bases and J 4 bases, leaving 17 bases between the germline ends. Germline CDR1 MDHEN, CDR2 SYDVKM. The CDR3 is 16 residues long. DNA for the CDR3: TGTGCCAGCAGTTCCCCCTCAGGGCCGCAAGGAAACACCATATATTTT. Translation gives CASSSPSGPQGNTIYF.

This clone was recorded once. The V call is TRBV10-3, the J call TRBJ1-3; possible D gene TRBD1, 5 bases. The CDR3 covers 15 residues. Trimming removed 0 bases at V and 3 bases at J, with 9 bases between. Germline values: CDR1 ENHRY, CDR2 SYGVKD. CDR3 nucleotide sequence: TGTGCCATCAGTGAGTCGGAGACAGTTGGAAACACCATATATTTT. The encoded protein is CAISESETVGNTIYF.

This clone appeared once. The J gene is TRBJ2-2, the V gene TRBV6-5, with TRBD2 matching 8 bases. After removal of 5 bases from V and 6 bases from J, the junction contained 8 bases not matched to a gene. This CDR3 comprises 15 residues. Germline loops: CDR1 MNHEY, CDR2 SVGAGI. The CDR3 here is CASSPTGGPPGELFF. CDR3 bases: TGTGCCAGCAGTCCCACGGGAGGGCCACCCGGGGAGCTGTTTTTT.

The V gene is TRBV7-2, the J gene TRBJ2-2; D not certain. V was clipped by 5 bases and J by 6 bases, with 16 bases between them. CDR1 is SGHTA and CDR2 is FQGNSA in the germline V gene. This CDR3 contains 15 residues. The DNA for the CDR3 is TGTGCCAGCAGCCCTCAGGCCCCCGGTGCCGGGGAGCTGTTTTTT. This encodes CASSPQAPGAGELFF. Full variable domain (remainder filled in from reference TRBV7-2 and TRBJ2-2): GAGVSQSPSNKVTEKGKDVELRCDPISGHTALYWYRQSLGQGLEFLIYFQGNSAPDKSGLPSDRFSAERTGGSVSTLTIQRTQQEDSAVYLCASSPQAPGAGELFFGEGSRLTVL.

The CDR3 sequence is CASSSDTSVAEAFF. CDR3 sequence (DNA): TGTGCCAGCAGCTCCGACACATCGGTGGCTGAAGCTTTCTTT. The J gene is TRBJ1-1, the V gene TRBV11-3; D gene uncertain. The germline CDR1 and CDR2 sequences are SGHNT and YENEEA. Trimming removed 4 bases from V and 6 bases from J, with 15 bases in between. The CDR3 sequence is 14 residues long.

This chain joins TRBV5-1 and TRBJ2-2; D perhaps matches TRBD1 (6 bases). The V end was cut by 4 bases, the J end by 4 bases, with 17 bases between. This CDR3 has 16 amino acids. From germline, CDR1 is SGHRS and CDR2 YFSETQ. The CDR3 DNA is TGCGCCAGCAGCGAAATCCAGGGGTCTGGCACCGGGGAGCTGTTTTTT. Amino acid sequence: CASSEIQGSGTGELFF.

This chain links TRBV14 with TRBJ2-5; 7 nucleotides align to TRBD1. Trimming cost V 2 bases and J 4 bases; bases outside gene matches: 7. CDR3 size: 15 residues. The germline V gene encodes CDR1 SGHDN and CDR2 FVKESK. The CDR3 nucleotides are TGTGCCAGCAGCCAAACCAAGAGGGACAGAGAGACCCAGTACTTC. It codes for CASSQTKRDRETQYF.

The chain uses TRBV5-1 and TRBJ1-2; 9 bases map to TRBD1. The germline CDR1 and CDR2 sequences are SGHRS and YFSETQ. This CDR3 is 13 amino acids long. The J segment lost 5 bases and the V segment lost 4 bases, leaving 3 bases of the junction unmatched. The CDR3 reads CASSVGTGYGYTF. CDR3 sequence (DNA): TGCGCCAGCAGCGTAGGGACAGGGTATGGCTACACCTTC.

V usage is TRBV11-1 and J usage is TRBJ2-1, with TRBD1 matching over 8 bases. V trimming: 5 bases; J trimming: 3 bases; junction bases outside the gene matches: 6. The CDR3 spans 15 residues. Germline V CDR1 and CDR2: SGHAT, FQDESV (reference sequence). CDR3 region: CASSLRQGNYNEQFF. The CDR3 DNA reads as TGTGCCAGCAGCCTCAGACAGGGGAACTACAATGAGCAGTTCTTC.

V gene TRBV19 combines with J gene TRBJ2-7; TRBD1 agrees at 12 bases. Germline V CDR1 and CDR2: LNHDA, SQIVND (reference sequence). With V trimmed by 5 bases and J by 0 bases, 5 bases remained unmatched. CDR3 length: 16 amino acids. The CDR3 region has the DNA TGTGCCAGTAGTCCGCAGGGACAGGGGGCCTCCTACGAGCAGTACTTC. Protein sequence: CASSPQGQGASYEQYF.

This clone was seen once. This chain joins TRBV5-4 and TRBJ2-1; D remains unclear. CDR3 length: 15 residues. V shed 4 bases and J shed 1 base, with 12 bases lying between them. Per germline, CDR1 SGHNT and CDR2 YYREEE (reference sequence). The CDR3 spells CASSRTVNSYNEQFF. Here the CDR3 DNA reads TGTGCCAGCAGCCGAACAGTAAATTCCTACAATGAGCAGTTCTTC.

The chain couples TRBV28 to TRBJ1-1, with a tentative D call TRBD1 (6 bases). CDR3 length: 11 residues. Germline CDR1 reads MDHEN; CDR2 reads SYDVKM. Trimming took 6 bases from V and 10 from J, leaving 12 bases between them. The DNA of the CDR3 is TGTGCCAGCAGACTAGAAGGGGGAGCTTTCTTT. This gives the protein CASRLEGGAFF. Variable domain in full (rest from reference TRBV28 and TRBJ1-1): DVKVTQSSRYLVKRTGEKVFLECVQDMDHENMFWYRQDPGLGLRLIYFSYDVKMKEKGDIPEGYSVSREKKERFSLILESASTNQTSMYLCASRLEGGAFFGQGTRLTVV.

This chain uses TRBV11-3 with TRBJ2-2, with unresolved D. V lost 1 base and J lost 6, with 3 bases in between. The CDR3 runs to 12 residues. Germline V gene lookup returns CDR1 SGHNT and CDR2 YENEEA. This chain's CDR3 is CASSLGSGELFF. Written as DNA, the CDR3 is TGTGCCAGCAGCTTAGGGTCCGGGGAGCTGTTTTTT.

The rearrangement joins TRBV5-1 to TRBJ2-5; D is perhaps TRBD2 (6 bases). Germline V gives CDR1 SGHRS, CDR2 YFSETQ. V was pared by 4 bases and J by 2 bases, with 15 bases between. The CDR3 has 15 amino acids. CDR3 nucleotides: TGCGCCAGCAGCCCGGGAGACCGGCCTCAAGAGACCCAGTACTTC. Translated, it gives CASSPGDRPQETQYF.

The V and J genes are TRBV4-1 and TRBJ2-1, with 8 nucleotides matching TRBD2. V lost 1 base and J lost 7; bases outside the gene matches: 9. The CDR3 length is 16 residues. Germline CDR1 is MGHRA and CDR2 is YSYEKL. CDR3 bases: TGCGCCAGCAGCCAAGTGCCGAGCGGGAGCGTGAATGAGCAGTTCTTC. Translation: CASSQVPSGSVNEQFF.

The chain combines TRBV7-8 with TRBJ2-7; maybe TRBD1 (6 bases). Germline CDR1 SGHVS, CDR2 FQNEAQ. Trimming shortened V by 5 bases and J by 1 base, and 15 bases separated the two germline ends. This CDR3 has 15 amino acids. The CDR3 region has the DNA TGTGCCAGCAGCCTTTGGACAGCACCTTCCTACGAGCAGTACTTC. Translation gives CASSLWTAPSYEQYF.

The rearrangement links TRBV27 to TRBJ1-1; 11 bases are a match to TRBD1. V was pared by 5 bases and J by 5 bases, with 10 bases of the junction left unmatched. The CDR3 extends over 16 amino acids. Germline values: CDR1 MNHEY, CDR2 SMNVEV (reference sequence). The DNA of the CDR3 is TGTGCCAGCAGTCGGCCGGACAGGGGGCTGGGGACTGAAGCTTTCTTT. Its protein product is CASSRPDRGLGTEAFF.

V gene TRBV4-2 combines with J gene TRBJ2-3, with 9 bases fitting TRBD2. The germline gives CDR1 LGHNA, CDR2 YNFKEQ. Trimming at V came to 1 base and at J to 1 base, leaving 6 bases not matched to a gene. The CDR3 runs 17 residues. In DNA form, the CDR3 reads TGTGCCAGCAGCCAAGGGCTCGGCGGGAGGGGCACAGATACGCAGTATTTT. This codes for CASSQGLGGRGTDTQYF.

The chain couples TRBV10-3 to TRBJ2-1, with TRBD2 matching over 9 bases. This CDR3 has 16 residues. With 2 bases clipped from V and 4 bases from J, the junction kept 6 bases outside the gene matches. Germline V gene lookup returns CDR1 ENHRY and CDR2 SYGVKD. The CDR3 DNA sequence: TGTGCCATCAGTGAGACAGCTAGCGGGGCATACAATGAGCAGTTCTTC. This encodes CAISETASGAYNEQFF.

The chain couples TRBV5-6 to TRBJ2-1; 10 bases match TRBD2. CDR3 size: 16 residues. Germline V lookup: CDR1 SGHDT, CDR2 YYEEEE. J lost 8 bases, V lost 4 bases, and 12 bases had no gene match. CDR3 protein: CASSRPPSGSGDEQFF. CDR3 sequence (DNA): TGTGCCAGCAGCCGGCCCCCTAGCGGGAGTGGGGATGAGCAGTTCTTC.